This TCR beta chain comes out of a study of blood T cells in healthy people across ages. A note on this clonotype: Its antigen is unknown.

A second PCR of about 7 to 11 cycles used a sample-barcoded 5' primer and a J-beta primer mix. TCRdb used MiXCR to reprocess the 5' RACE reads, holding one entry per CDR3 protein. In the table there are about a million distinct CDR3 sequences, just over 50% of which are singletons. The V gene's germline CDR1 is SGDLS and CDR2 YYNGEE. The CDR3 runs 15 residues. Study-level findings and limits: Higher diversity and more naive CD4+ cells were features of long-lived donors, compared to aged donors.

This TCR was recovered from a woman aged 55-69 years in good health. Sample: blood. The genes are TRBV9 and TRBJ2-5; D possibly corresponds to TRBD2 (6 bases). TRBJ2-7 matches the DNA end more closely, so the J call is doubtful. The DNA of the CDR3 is TGTGCCAGCAGCGTAGCTACTGCGGGAATCGACGAGCAGTACTTC. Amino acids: CASSVATAGIDEQYF.